This T cell receptor beta chain was profiled in a study of sequential checkpoint blockade in melanoma. Documented treatment: randomized to nivolumab then ipilimumab (arm A) or the reverse (arm B). Germline lookup yields CDR1 MNHEY and CDR2 SMNVEV (reference sequence). J lost 4 bases, V lost 5 bases, and 4 bases had no gene match. The CDR3 has 14 residues. This clone came up once. Generated by immunoSEQ multiplex PCR, the TCRdb table keeps only in-frame clones and is missing some. The sample gives about 5,100 clones, roughly 75% of which show up once; around half is in the top ten. The clonotype originates from a human patient with melanoma. Some clones in this sample may be carry-over from other donors' samples. This sequence joins TRBV27 and TRBJ2-2, with 7 bases that match TRBD1. The specimen was CD8+ T cells sorted from blood (inferred from file names), collected from a patient given nivolumab and ipilimumab in sequence. The CDR3 sequence: CASSRQGGTGELFF. The CDR3 region has the DNA TGTGCCAGCAGTCGACAGGGTGGCACCGGGGAGCTGTTTTTT.